The subject of this entry is one T cell receptor beta chain. What it binds is not known. This sample was included in a study of shared clonotypes between healthy human individuals. This CDR3 has 16 residues. The germline CDR1 and CDR2 sequences are MRHNA and SNTAGT. V was cut by 5 bases and J by 3 bases, with 17 bases left in between. Study outcomes and limitations: Sequencing depth was a factor that was expected to affect clonotype sharing among donors.

The authors split each subset's genomic DNA evenly across several immunoSEQ plates. Libraries were prepared by immunoSEQ multiplex PCR; TCRdb keeps only in-frame clonotypes and omits some of them. Here the sample spans some 1.1 million clones, roughly 80% being singletons. Naive CD4+ cells were CD45RA-selected; the remaining cells were memory. The receptor was isolated from a man younger than 35 in good health. Some clones in this sample may be carry-over from other donors' samples. The chain carries TRBV6-4 and TRBJ2-1; a possible D gene is TRBD2 (6 bases). The specimen sequenced was memory CD4+ T cells from PBMCs. Subset here: CD45RA-negative fraction. DNA for the CDR3: TGTGCCAGCAGTTCCGGGTGGACTACCAGCTACAATGAGCAGTTCTTC. Translation gives CASSSGWTTSYNEQFF.